These 4 T cell receptor beta chains were sequenced from one sample in a study of blood T cell repertoires in COVID-19. Profiling relied on immunoSEQ multiplex PCR, and the TCRdb table lists in-frame clones only, not all of them. This table has roughly 310,000 clones, 88% appearing once. Sample: peripheral blood. Receptors were obtained from a woman aged 50 to 65 with active or convalescent COVID-19.

The rearrangement links TRBV3-1 (or the pseudogene TRBV3-2) to TRBJ2-1, with D possibly TRBD2 on 6 matching bases. The CDR3 totals 15 residues. Trimming took off 6 bases at V and 5 bases at J, with 17 bases between the two ends. Germline V lookup: CDR1 LGHDT, CDR2 YNNKEL (reference sequence). CDR3 DNA: TGTGCCAGCAGTGCCGGAGGGCTCAGAAACAATGAGCAGTTCTTC. It specifies CASSAGGLRNNEQFF.

The chain carries TRBV19 and TRBJ2-6; D possibly corresponds to TRBD2 (6 bases). The germline V gene has CDR1 LNHDA and CDR2 SQIVND (reference sequence). V gave up 7 bases and J gave up 2 bases, with 18 bases separating them. The CDR3 runs to 17 residues. The CDR3 DNA reads TGTGCCAGTAAACCCACGGAGGGGAAACCTGGGGCCAACGTCCTGACTTTC. Protein product: CASKPTEGKPGANVLTF.

The rearrangement joins TRBV24-1 to TRBJ2-1; a possible D gene is TRBD2 (5 bases). Per the germline V gene, CDR1 is KGHDR and CDR2 is SFDVKD. The CDR3 consists of 16 residues. Trimming left V 0 bases short and J 10 bases short, with 18 bases between. The CDR3: CATSDLSGVRPQEQFF. The CDR3 DNA is TGTGCCACCAGTGATTTGAGCGGAGTTAGACCCCAAGAGCAGTTCTTC.

The chain employs TRBV19 and TRBJ1-6, with D perhaps TRBD1 (5 bases). V was clipped by 0 bases and J by 7 bases, with 7 bases between them. There are 14 residues in the CDR3. Germline assignment: CDR1 LNHDA and CDR2 SQIVND (reference sequence). This CDR3 reads CASSIEPGNSPLHF. CDR3 DNA sequence: TGTGCCAGTAGTATAGAACCAGGGAATTCACCCCTCCACTTT.